The 8 T cell receptor beta chains given below trace back to one sample, sequenced in a study of blood T cell repertoires in COVID-19. Using immunoSEQ multiplex PCR, the repertoire was profiled, and TCRdb retains in-frame clones only, with some absent. The sample holds some 87,000 clones, 81% seen once. What was sequenced was peripheral blood. All receptors derive from an elderly man with active or convalescent COVID-19.

The chain links TRBV12-3 or TRBV12-4 to TRBJ1-1; TRBD1 is a possible D gene (5 bases). The germline V and J ends were trimmed by 7 bases and 4 bases, with 10 bases remaining between them. This CDR3 spans 12 amino acids. The chain's CDR3 is CASMAGSTEAFF. The CDR3 DNA is TGTGCCAGCATGGCAGGGTCCACTGAAGCTTTCTTT.

In this sample, this clone turned up a few times. This rearrangement joins TRBV12-5 to TRBJ2-2; D is perhaps TRBD2 (6 bases). V was clipped by 5 bases and J by 5 bases, with 18 bases between them. The germline CDR1 and CDR2 sequences are LGHNT and FRNRAP. This CDR3 is built from 16 residues. The CDR3 loop reads CASGIGIAATTGELFF. DNA for the CDR3: TGTGCTAGTGGTATCGGGATAGCGGCAACAACCGGGGAGCTGTTTTTT. Full variable domain (missing parts from reference TRBV12-5 and TRBJ2-2): DARVTQTPRHKVTEMGQEVTMRCQPILGHNTVFWYRQTMMQGLELLAYFRNRAPLDDSGMPKDRFSAEMPDATLATLKIQPSEPRDSAVYFCASGIGIAATTGELFFGEGSRLTVL.

The chain uses TRBV27 and TRBJ2-3; tentative D call: TRBD1 (6 bases). The CDR3 sequence is 15 residues long. V was clipped by 5 bases and J by 1 base, with 13 bases between them. Per the germline V gene, CDR1 is MNHEY and CDR2 is SMNVEV (reference sequence). In DNA, the CDR3 is TGTGCCAGCAGTAGGGCAGGGGCTCGCACAGATACGCAGTATTTT. Its protein product is CASSRAGARTDTQYF.

This clone was picked up one time. The chain uses TRBV30 and TRBJ1-5, with TRBD1 as a possible D gene (6 bases). CDR3 length: 14 residues. Trimming removed 2 bases at V and 7 bases at J, with 15 bases between. Germline assignment: CDR1 GTSNPN and CDR2 SVGIG (reference sequence). The CDR3 region has the DNA TGTGCCTGGAGTAGGGGGGGTTTCGGCCAGCCCCAGCATTTT. The encoded protein is CAWSRGGFGQPQHF.

This clone was seen just once. The genes are TRBV7-2 and TRBJ1-6, with TRBD1 as a possible D gene (5 bases). Trimming pared 4 bases from V and 2 bases from J, leaving 18 bases between. Germline CDR1 is SGHTA and CDR2 is FQGNSA. The CDR3 has 18 amino acids. The DNA of the CDR3 is TGTGCCAGCAGCTCCGACATCAGGGTTGGAGCCTATAATTCACCCCTCCACTTT. Translating gives CASSSDIRVGAYNSPLHF.

The chain uses TRBV3-1 (or the pseudogene TRBV3-2) and TRBJ2-1; the D gene is possibly TRBD2 (6 bases). Germline V CDR1 and CDR2: LGHDT, YNNKEL (reference sequence). V lost 4 bases to trimming and J lost 10 bases, with 11 bases between them. This CDR3 contains 12 residues. CDR3 DNA: TGTGCCAGCAGCCGACCCCGGGGGGAGCAGTTCTTC. Protein: CASSRPRGEQFF.

The CDR3 nucleotides read TGTGCCAGCAGCTTAGACAGGGTCCCGGGAAACACCATATATTTT. Protein product: CASSLDRVPGNTIYF. This sequence joins TRBV7-6 and TRBJ1-3; possible D gene TRBD1, 6 bases. From germline, CDR1 is SGHVS and CDR2 FNYEAQ. V was clipped by 1 base and J by 4 bases, with 11 bases between them. This CDR3 spans 15 amino acids.

The V call is TRBV7-2, the J call TRBJ1-4, with D perhaps matching TRBD1 (5 bases). V was cut by 5 bases and J by 3 bases, with 16 bases left in between. CDR1 and CDR2 (germline): SGHTA, FQGNSA. CDR3 length: 16 amino acids. CDR3 amino acids: CASSPQGRVANEKLFF. In nucleotides, the CDR3 is TGTGCCAGCAGCCCCCAGGGCCGCGTGGCTAATGAAAAACTGTTTTTT.